This T cell receptor (beta chain) was sequenced in a study of Graves' ophthalmopathy and Graves' hyperthyroidism. Study results and limitations: Most thyroid clonotypes expanded beyond 0.001 frequency were also found in blood.

Amplification of the TCR beta CDR3 regions used RNA transcripts (as template). HTBI primers were used in a first-round RT-PCR, which preceded a second-round multiplex PCR. MiXCR, run by TCRdb on the multiplex PCR reads, gives a single entry per CDR3 protein. The repertoire holds a few hundred thousand distinct CDR3 sequences, with 15% to 20% as singletons. Germline V lookup: CDR1 SEHNR, CDR2 FQNEAQ (reference sequence). CDR3 size: 14 residues. The V segment lost 5 bases and the J segment 3 bases; nucleotides outside the gene matches: 6. This clonotype was counted ten times or more. Its antigen is not known.

The gene calls are TRBV7-9 and TRBJ2-7; TRBD1 aligns across 8 bases. The source is a young woman with Graves' ophthalmopathy. The sample was peripheral blood. CDR3 residues: CASSPRDRLYEQYF. CDR3 nucleotide sequence: TGTGCCAGCAGCCCCCGGGACAGGCTCTACGAGCAGTACTTC.